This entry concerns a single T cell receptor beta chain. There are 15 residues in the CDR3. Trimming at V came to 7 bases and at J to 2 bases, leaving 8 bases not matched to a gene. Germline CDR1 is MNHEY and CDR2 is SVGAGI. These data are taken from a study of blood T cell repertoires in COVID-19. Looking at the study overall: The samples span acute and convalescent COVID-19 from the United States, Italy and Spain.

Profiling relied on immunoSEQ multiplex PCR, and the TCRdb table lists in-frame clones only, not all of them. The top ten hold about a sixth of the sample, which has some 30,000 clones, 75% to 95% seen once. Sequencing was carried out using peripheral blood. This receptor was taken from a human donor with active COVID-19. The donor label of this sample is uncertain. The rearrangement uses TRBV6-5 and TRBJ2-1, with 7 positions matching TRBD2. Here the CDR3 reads CASTISSGAYNEQFF. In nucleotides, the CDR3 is TGTGCCAGCACCATCTCGAGCGGGGCCTACAATGAGCAGTTCTTC.